These 22 T cell receptor beta chains were all obtained from the same sample, sequenced in a study of blood T cells in healthy people across ages (dated by TCRdb to between 2014 and 2017). Libraries were built with 5' RACE. TCRdb names Illumina HiSeq 2500 as the instrument used. The second PCR ran for about 7 to 11 cycles and used a J-beta primer mix along with a sample-barcoded 5' primer. Using fastp at Q25 and MiXCR, TCRdb reprocessed the public reads and kept productive beta chains. One record per CDR3 amino acid sequence lists the most common genes and DNA. This sample holds about 1.8 million distinct CDR3 sequences; approximately 50% were observed only once. The ten largest clones represent more than 2% of the sample. Specimen: blood. The receptors here all came from a woman in her forties in good health.

J is TRBJ2-1 and V is TRBV4-3, with D unclear. CDR1 is LGHNA, CDR2 YSLEER, per germline. Trimming cost V 0 bases and J 10 bases, with 10 bases left between them. The CDR3 is 13 residues long. CDR3 coding DNA: TGCGCCAGCAGCCAAGAAGAGAGGCGGGAGCAGTTCTTC. It yields the protein CASSQEERREQFF.

V usage is TRBV28 and J usage is TRBJ2-5; TRBD2 is a possible D gene (7 bases). This CDR3 has 16 amino acids. Germline lookup yields CDR1 MDHEN and CDR2 SYDVKM. V lost 3 bases, J lost 2 bases, and 16 bases lay in between. CDR3 amino acids: CASSLKGGPTQETQYF. In nucleotides, the CDR3 is TGTGCCAGCAGTTTGAAGGGGGGGCCGACTCAAGAGACCCAGTACTTC. Combining the CDR3 with reference TRBV28 and TRBJ2-5 gives the whole variable domain DVKVTQSSRYLVKRTGEKVFLECVQDMDHENMFWYRQDPGLGLRLIYFSYDVKMKEKGDIPEGYSVSREKKERFSLILESASTNQTSMYLCASSLKGGPTQETQYFGPGTRLLVL.

CDR3 DNA sequence: TGCAGTGCTAAAGATCTAGCAAATAGCAATCAGCCCCAGCATTTT. This translates into CSAKDLANSNQPQHF. This chain links TRBV20-1 with TRBJ1-5; D call uncertain. CDR3 size: 15 residues. Germline lookup yields CDR1 DFQATT and CDR2 SNEGSKA (reference sequence). Trimming removed 4 bases from V and 0 bases from J, with 13 bases in between.

This clonotype came up a few times. The chain is built from TRBV6-5 and TRBJ2-3; D may be TRBD2 (7 bases). This CDR3 is 19 amino acids long. Germline CDR1 reads MNHEY; CDR2 reads SVGAGI. V was trimmed by 2 bases and J by 2 bases, leaving 23 bases between them. In nucleotides, the CDR3 is TGTGCCAGCAGTTACCCGGGTGCGAGGGGGGGAGTAATCACAGATACGCAGTATTTT. It encodes CASSYPGARGGVITDTQYF.

The chain is built from TRBV6-1 and TRBJ2-1, with D tentatively TRBD1 (5 bases). The ends were cut back, 6 bases at V and 11 bases at J, with 17 bases in the middle. The germline V gene encodes CDR1 MNHNS and CDR2 SASEGT. The CDR3 length is 13 residues. The CDR3 protein is CASSPTFTDKQFF. The DNA for the CDR3 is TGTGCCAGCAGCCCTACTTTCACGGACAAGCAGTTCTTC.

This sequence joins TRBV28 and TRBJ2-5, with 9 bases fitting TRBD1. V shed 7 bases, J shed 5 bases, and the junction held 8 bases outside the gene matches. The CDR3 sequence is 14 residues long. Germline V gene lookup returns CDR1 MDHEN and CDR2 SYDVKM. CDR3 nucleotides: TGTGCCAGCACCCGGACAGGGGCAGGGGAGACCCAGTACTTC. It codes for CASTRTGAGETQYF.

This clonotype showed up just a few times. The rearrangement uses TRBV7-8 and TRBJ2-4, with D perhaps TRBD1 or TRBD2 (5 bases each). The germline CDR1 and CDR2 sequences are SGHVS and FQNEAQ. Trimming pared 5 bases from V and 6 bases from J, leaving 17 bases between. The length of the CDR3 is 15 residues. The CDR3 coding sequence is TGTGCCAGCAGCCTAGAGTTGGGGGAAACAAACATTCAGTACTTC. This gives the protein CASSLELGETNIQYF.

Only one count was recorded for this clonotype. The chain combines TRBV6-2 or TRBV6-3 with TRBJ2-5; D gene unclear. The last part of the DNA fits TRBJ2-7 better; the J call may be wrong. From germline, CDR1 is MNHEY and CDR2 SVGEGT. The CDR3 contains 12 residues. As DNA, the CDR3 is TGTGCCAGCAGTTACGCCGAGGACGAGCAGTACTTC. Translation gives CASSYAEDEQYF.

This clonotype was picked up a small number of times. V and J are TRBV3-1 and TRBJ2-5; weak D call: TRBD2 (6 bases). Germline V gene sequence: CDR1 LGHDT, CDR2 YNNKEL (reference sequence). This CDR3 spans 15 amino acids. Trimming pared 7 bases from V and 1 base from J, leaving 16 bases between. The CDR3 spells CASTSRLRGQETQYF. CDR3 coding DNA: TGTGCCAGCACCAGTCGGTTGCGGGGCCAAGAGACCCAGTACTTC.

The rearrangement joins TRBV28 to TRBJ2-4, with 9 bases that match TRBD1. The J call is doubtful: the DNA matches TRBJ2-7 better. Germline CDR1 and CDR2: MDHEN and SYDVKM. The CDR3 has 15 amino acids. The CDR3 nucleotides are TGTGCCAGCAGTTTGTTCCGTGACAGGGGGTACGAGCAGTACTTC. This sequence encodes CASSLFRDRGYEQYF.

This chain uses TRBV5-1 with TRBJ2-7; D is undetermined. The V end lost 0 bases, the J end lost 1 base, and 17 bases lay between the germline ends. The CDR3 is made up of 17 amino acids. CDR1 is SGHRS and CDR2 is YFSETQ in the germline V gene. Here the CDR3 DNA reads TGCGCCAGCAGCTTGGAATTGTTCGGGCGGTATTCCTACGAGCAGTACTTC. Translating it yields CASSLELFGRYSYEQYF.

The CDR3 nucleotides read TGCGCCAGCAGCTTCGATGACAGGAGCAATGAAAAACTGTTTTTT. This codes for CASSFDDRSNEKLFF. The gene calls are TRBV4-3 and TRBJ1-4, with D possibly matching TRBD1 (6 bases). V was pared by 5 bases and J by 5 bases, with 15 bases between. This CDR3 is 15 amino acids long. The germline gives CDR1 LGHNA, CDR2 YSLEER.

Comment on this clonotype: A junction boundary mismatches the germline segment, possibly from a read error. The rearrangement uses TRBV6-5 and TRBJ2-1, with D possibly matching TRBD1 (7 bases). This CDR3 has 15 residues. Germline values: CDR1 MNHEY, CDR2 SVGAGI. The CDR3 DNA reads as TGTGCCAGCAGCCCCAGGGGGGCGGGGAACAATAAGCAGTTCTTC. This gives the protein CASSPRGAGNNKQFF.

About this clonotype: Sequence at one end of the junction differs from germline and may be a read error. The chain has TRBV20-1 and TRBJ1-1, with a possible D match to TRBD1 (5 bases). From germline, CDR1 is DFQATT and CDR2 SNEGSKA (reference sequence). The CDR3 length is 11 residues. Here the CDR3 reads CIATGYAEAFF. The CDR3 DNA reads TGCATTGCTACAGGATACGCTGAAGCTTTCTTT.

V and J are TRBV5-6 and TRBJ2-5; D perhaps matches TRBD1 (5 bases). The germline V and J ends were trimmed by 2 bases and 1 base, with 15 bases remaining between them. Germline V gene lookup returns CDR1 SGHDT and CDR2 YYEEEE. There are 16 residues in the CDR3. The CDR3 sequence: CASSFTGHVFQETQYF. CDR3 DNA sequence: TGTGCCAGCAGCTTTACAGGACATGTCTTCCAAGAGACCCAGTACTTC.

The chain employs TRBV29-1 and TRBJ2-1; TRBD2 is a possible D gene (6 bases). The length of the CDR3 is 12 residues. Germline CDR1 reads SQVTM; CDR2 reads ANQGSEA. Trimming pared 4 bases from V and 7 bases from J, leaving 11 bases between. CDR3 coding DNA: TGCAGCGTTGTTCGGGGGACTAATGAGCAGTTCTTC. It yields the protein CSVVRGTNEQFF.

This chain uses TRBV5-6 with TRBJ2-7; D gene ambiguous. V was clipped by 4 bases and J by 6 bases, with 8 bases between them. The CDR3 runs 11 residues. The germline V gene has CDR1 SGHDT and CDR2 YYEEEE. The CDR3 region is CASSTYSEQYF. CDR3 in DNA: TGTGCCAGCAGCACCTACAGCGAGCAGTACTTC.

The chain is built from TRBV3-1 and TRBJ2-3; no clear D gene. Trimming removed 0 bases at V and 4 bases at J, with 5 bases between. Germline V lookup: CDR1 LGHDT, CDR2 YNNKEL (reference sequence). This CDR3 spans 13 amino acids. CDR3 in amino acids: CASSQDLPDTQYF. CDR3 nucleotide sequence: TGTGCCAGCAGCCAAGATCTACCAGATACGCAGTATTTT.

J is TRBJ2-1 and V is TRBV12-3 or TRBV12-4, with D perhaps given as TRBD1 or TRBD2 (7 bases each). V was shortened by 5 bases and J by 8 bases, with 22 bases between the two germline ends. The CDR3 runs 16 residues. The CDR3: CASSRQGGAGWHEQFF. The CDR3 bases are TGTGCCAGCAGTCGACAGGGAGGGGCCGGGTGGCATGAGCAGTTCTTC.

J is TRBJ2-3 and V is TRBV20-1; possibly TRBD2 for D (5 bases). The germline gives CDR1 DFQATT, CDR2 SNEGSKA (reference sequence). The CDR3 contains 13 residues. V was shortened by 8 bases and J by 2 bases, with 14 bases between the two germline ends. The CDR3: CSLDSRTTDTQYF. The DNA for the CDR3 is TGCAGTTTGGACTCTCGTACCACAGATACGCAGTATTTT.

The chain couples TRBV20-1 to TRBJ1-2; D might be TRBD1 (6 bases). CDR3 length: 11 amino acids. Germline values: CDR1 DFQATT, CDR2 SNEGSKA (reference sequence). V was pared by 7 bases and J by 11 bases, with 17 bases between. Here the CDR3 reads CSVGGRGGYTF. The CDR3 nucleotides are TGCAGTGTTGGGGGGCGAGGTGGTTACACCTTC.

This clonotype was observed a single time. The chain carries TRBV20-1 and TRBJ2-1; 9 nucleotides align to TRBD1. The germline gives CDR1 DFQATT, CDR2 SNEGSKA (reference sequence). The CDR3 runs 13 residues. V gave up 7 bases and J gave up 6 bases; unmatched junction bases: 7. This CDR3 reads CSGPGQGVNEQFF. The CDR3 DNA reads TGCAGTGGTCCGGGACAGGGTGTCAATGAGCAGTTCTTC.